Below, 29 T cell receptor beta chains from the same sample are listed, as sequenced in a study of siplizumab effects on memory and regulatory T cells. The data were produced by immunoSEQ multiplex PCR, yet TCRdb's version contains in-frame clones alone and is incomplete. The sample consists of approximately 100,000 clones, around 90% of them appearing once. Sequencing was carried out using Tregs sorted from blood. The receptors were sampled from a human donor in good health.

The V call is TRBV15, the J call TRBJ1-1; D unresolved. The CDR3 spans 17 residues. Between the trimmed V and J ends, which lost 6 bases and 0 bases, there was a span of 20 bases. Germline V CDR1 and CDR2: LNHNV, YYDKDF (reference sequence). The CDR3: CATSPFTDPLMNTEAFF. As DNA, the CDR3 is TGTGCCACCAGTCCGTTTACAGATCCTCTCATGAACACTGAAGCTTTCTTT.

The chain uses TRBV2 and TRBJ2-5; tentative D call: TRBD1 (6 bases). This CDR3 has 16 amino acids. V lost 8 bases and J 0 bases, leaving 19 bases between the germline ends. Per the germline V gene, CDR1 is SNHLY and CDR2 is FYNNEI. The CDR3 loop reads CASGAWTAPYQETQYF. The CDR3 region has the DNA TGTGCCAGCGGGGCGTGGACAGCACCGTACCAAGAGACCCAGTACTTC. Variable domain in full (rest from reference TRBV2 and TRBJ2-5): EPEVTQTPSHQVTQMGQEVILRCVPISNHLYFYWYRQILGQKVEFLVSFYNNEISEKSEIFDDQFSVERPDGSNFTLKIRSTKLEDSAMYFCASGAWTAPYQETQYFGPGTRLLVL.

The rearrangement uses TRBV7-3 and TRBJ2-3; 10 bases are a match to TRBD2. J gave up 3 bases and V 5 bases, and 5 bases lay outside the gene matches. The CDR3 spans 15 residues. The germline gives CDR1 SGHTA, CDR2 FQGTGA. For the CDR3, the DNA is TGTGCCAGCAGCGCCCTAGCGGGGGTTACAGATACGCAGTATTTT. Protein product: CASSALAGVTDTQYF.

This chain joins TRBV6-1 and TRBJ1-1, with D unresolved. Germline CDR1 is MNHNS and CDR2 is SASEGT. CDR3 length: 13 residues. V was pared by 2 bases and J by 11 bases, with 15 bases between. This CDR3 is CASSEQVSVAAFF. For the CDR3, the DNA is TGTGCCAGCAGTGAACAAGTTTCCGTCGCGGCTTTCTTT.

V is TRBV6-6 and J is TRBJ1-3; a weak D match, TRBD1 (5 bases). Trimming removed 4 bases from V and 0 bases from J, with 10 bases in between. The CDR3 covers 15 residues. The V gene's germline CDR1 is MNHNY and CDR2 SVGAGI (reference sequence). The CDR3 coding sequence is TGTGCCAGCAGTTGGGGCGCAAGCTCTGGAAACACCATATATTTT. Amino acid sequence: CASSWGASSGNTIYF.

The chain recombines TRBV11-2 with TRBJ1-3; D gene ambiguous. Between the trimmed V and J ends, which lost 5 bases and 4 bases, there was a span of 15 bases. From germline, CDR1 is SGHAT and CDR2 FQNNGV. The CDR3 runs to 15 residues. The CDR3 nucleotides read TGTGCCAGCAGCCTCACGGGTCCCCCGGGAAACACCATATATTTT. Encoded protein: CASSLTGPPGNTIYF.

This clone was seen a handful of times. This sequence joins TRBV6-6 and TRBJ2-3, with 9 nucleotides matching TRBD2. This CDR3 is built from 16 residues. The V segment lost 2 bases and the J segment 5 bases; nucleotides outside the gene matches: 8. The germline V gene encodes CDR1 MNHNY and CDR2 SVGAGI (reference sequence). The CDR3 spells CASSYQEREAKDTQYF. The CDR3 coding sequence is TGTGCCAGCAGTTACCAGGAGCGGGAGGCGAAAGATACGCAGTATTTT.

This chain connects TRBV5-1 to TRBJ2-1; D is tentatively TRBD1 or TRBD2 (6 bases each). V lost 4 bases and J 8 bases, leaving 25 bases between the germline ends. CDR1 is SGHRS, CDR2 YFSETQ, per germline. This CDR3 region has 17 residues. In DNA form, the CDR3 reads TGCGCCAGCAGCCCACTCCCTTTGGGGGGCGGAAGTTATGAGCAGTTCTTC. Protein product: CASSPLPLGGGSYEQFF. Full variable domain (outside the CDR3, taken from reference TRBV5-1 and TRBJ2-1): KAGVTQTPRYLIKTRGQQVTLSCSPISGHRSVSWYQQTPGQGLQFLFEYFSETQRNKGNFPGRFSGRQFSNSRSEMNVSTLELGDSALYLCASSPLPLGGGSYEQFFGPGTRLTVL.

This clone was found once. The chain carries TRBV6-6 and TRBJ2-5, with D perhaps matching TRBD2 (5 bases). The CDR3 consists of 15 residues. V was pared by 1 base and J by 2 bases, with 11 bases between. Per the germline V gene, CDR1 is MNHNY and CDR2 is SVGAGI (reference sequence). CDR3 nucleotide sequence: TGTGCCAGCAGTTACTGGGGAGTTGGGCAAGAGACCCAGTACTTC. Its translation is CASSYWGVGQETQYF.

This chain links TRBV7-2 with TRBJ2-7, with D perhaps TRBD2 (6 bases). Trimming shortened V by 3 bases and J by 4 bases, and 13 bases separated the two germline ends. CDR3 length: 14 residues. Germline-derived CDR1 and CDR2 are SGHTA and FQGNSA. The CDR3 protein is CASSLVGTSYEQYF. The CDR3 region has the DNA TGTGCCAGCAGCTTGGTTGGGACTTCTTACGAGCAGTACTTC.

CDR3 in DNA: TGTGCCAGCGTCTGGACAACTTCCTACGAGCAGTACTTC. Translation gives CASVWTTSYEQYF. The chain links TRBV2 to TRBJ2-7, with D tentatively TRBD1 (5 bases). The CDR3 has 13 amino acids. With 8 bases removed from V and 1 base from J, the gap between germline ends came to 12 bases. Looked up from germline, CDR1 is SNHLY and CDR2 is FYNNEI.

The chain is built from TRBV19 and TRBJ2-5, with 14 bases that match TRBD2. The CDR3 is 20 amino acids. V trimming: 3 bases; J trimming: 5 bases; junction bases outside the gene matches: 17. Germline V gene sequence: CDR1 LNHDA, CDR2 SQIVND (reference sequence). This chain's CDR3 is CASSIPRLAGGPSREETQYF. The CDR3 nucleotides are TGTGCCAGTAGTATCCCTCGACTAGCGGGAGGGCCAAGTCGCGAGGAGACCCAGTACTTC.

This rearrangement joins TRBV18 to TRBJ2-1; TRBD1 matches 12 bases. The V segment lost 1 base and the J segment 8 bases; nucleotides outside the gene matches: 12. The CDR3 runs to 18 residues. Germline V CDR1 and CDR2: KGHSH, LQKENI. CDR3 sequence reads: CASSPRWTGTGGNDEQFF. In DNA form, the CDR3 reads TGTGCCAGCTCACCACGTTGGACTGGGACAGGGGGCAACGATGAGCAGTTCTTC.

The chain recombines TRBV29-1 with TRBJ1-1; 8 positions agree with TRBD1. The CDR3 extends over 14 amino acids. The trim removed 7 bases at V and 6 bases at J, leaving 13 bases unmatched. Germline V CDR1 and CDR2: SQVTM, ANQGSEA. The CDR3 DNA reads TGCAGCGGCCGGCAGGGGGCTGCGAGGGCTGAAGCTTTCTTT. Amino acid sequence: CSGRQGAARAEAFF.

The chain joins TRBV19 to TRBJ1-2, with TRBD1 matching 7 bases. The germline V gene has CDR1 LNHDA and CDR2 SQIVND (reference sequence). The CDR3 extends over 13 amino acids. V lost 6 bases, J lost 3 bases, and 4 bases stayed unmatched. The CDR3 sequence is CASSPDRDYGYTF. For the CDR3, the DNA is TGTGCCAGTAGCCCCGACAGGGACTATGGCTACACCTTC.

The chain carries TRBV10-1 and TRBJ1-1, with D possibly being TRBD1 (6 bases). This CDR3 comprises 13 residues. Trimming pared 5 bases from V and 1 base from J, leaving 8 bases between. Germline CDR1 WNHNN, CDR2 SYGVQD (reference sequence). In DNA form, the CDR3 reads TGCGCCAGCAGTAGGGACACGAACACTGAAGCTTTCTTT. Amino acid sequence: CASSRDTNTEAFF.

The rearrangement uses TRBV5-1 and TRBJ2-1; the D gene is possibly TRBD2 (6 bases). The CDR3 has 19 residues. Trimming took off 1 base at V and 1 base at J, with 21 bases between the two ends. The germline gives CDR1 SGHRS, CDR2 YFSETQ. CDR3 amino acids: CASSLLRWGVIGSYNEQFF. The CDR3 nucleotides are TGCGCCAGCAGCTTGTTAAGGTGGGGGGTGATCGGGTCCTACAATGAGCAGTTCTTC.

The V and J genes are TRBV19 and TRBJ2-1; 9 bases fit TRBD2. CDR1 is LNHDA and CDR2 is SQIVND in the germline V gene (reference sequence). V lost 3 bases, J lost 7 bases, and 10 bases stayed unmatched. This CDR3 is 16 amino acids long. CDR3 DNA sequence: TGTGCCAGTAGTATCGGCGGGAGGGTCGTTGAAAATGAGCAGTTCTTC. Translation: CASSIGGRVVENEQFF.

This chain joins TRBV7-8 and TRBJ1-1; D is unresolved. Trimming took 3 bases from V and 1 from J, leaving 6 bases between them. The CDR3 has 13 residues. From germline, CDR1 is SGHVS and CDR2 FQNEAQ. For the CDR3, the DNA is TGTGCCAGCAGCTTTCAGGAGAACACTGAAGCTTTCTTT. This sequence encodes CASSFQENTEAFF.

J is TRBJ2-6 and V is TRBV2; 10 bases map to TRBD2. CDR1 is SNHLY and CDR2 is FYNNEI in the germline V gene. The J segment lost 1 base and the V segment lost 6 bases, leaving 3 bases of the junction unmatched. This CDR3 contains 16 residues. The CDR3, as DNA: TGTGCCAGCAGCCGTAGCGGGAGGTCTGGGGCCAACGTCCTGACTTTC. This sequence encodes CASSRSGRSGANVLTF.

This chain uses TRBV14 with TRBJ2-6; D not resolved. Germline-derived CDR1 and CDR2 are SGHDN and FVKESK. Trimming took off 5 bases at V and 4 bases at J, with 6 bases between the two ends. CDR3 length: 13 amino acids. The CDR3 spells CASSFAGANVLTF. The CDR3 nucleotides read TGTGCCAGCAGCTTCGCGGGGGCCAACGTCCTGACTTTC.

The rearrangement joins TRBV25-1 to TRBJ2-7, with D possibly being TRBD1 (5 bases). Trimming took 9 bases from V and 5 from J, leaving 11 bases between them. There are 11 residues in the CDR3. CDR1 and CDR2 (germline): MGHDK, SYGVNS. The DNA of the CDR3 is TGTGCCAGTAAGGGGATCCACGAGCAGTACTTC. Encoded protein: CASKGIHEQYF.

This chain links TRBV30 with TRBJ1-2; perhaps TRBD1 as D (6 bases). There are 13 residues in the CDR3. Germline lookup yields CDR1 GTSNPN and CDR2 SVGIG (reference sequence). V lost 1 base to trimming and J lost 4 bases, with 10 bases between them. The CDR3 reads CAWSEGGGYGYTF. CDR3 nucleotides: TGTGCCTGGAGTGAAGGGGGAGGCTATGGCTACACCTTC.

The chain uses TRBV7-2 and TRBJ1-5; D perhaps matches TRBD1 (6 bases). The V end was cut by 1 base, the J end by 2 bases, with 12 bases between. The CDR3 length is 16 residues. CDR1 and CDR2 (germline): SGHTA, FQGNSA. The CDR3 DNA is TGTGCCAGCAGCTTAGGTTGGGGGCCGGGCAATCAGCCCCAGCATTTT. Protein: CASSLGWGPGNQPQHF.

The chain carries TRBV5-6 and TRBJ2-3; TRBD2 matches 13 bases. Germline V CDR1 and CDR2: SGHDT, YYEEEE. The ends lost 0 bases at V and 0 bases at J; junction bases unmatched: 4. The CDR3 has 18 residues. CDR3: CASSLGLAGGPSTDTQYF. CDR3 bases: TGTGCCAGCAGCTTGGGACTAGCGGGAGGCCCTAGCACAGATACGCAGTATTTT.

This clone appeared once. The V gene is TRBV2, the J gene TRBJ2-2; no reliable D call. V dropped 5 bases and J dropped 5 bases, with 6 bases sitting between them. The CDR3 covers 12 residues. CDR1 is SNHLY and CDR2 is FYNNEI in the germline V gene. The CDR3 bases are TGTGCCAGCAGTCAAAGAACCGGGGAGCTGTTTTTT. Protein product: CASSQRTGELFF.

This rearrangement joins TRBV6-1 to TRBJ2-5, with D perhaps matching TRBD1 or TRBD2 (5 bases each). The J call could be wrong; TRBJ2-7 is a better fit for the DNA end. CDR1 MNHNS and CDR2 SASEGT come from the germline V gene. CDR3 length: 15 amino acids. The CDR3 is CASSEIGRELYEQYF. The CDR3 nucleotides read TGTGCCAGCAGTGAAATCGGCAGGGAGCTCTACGAGCAGTACTTC.

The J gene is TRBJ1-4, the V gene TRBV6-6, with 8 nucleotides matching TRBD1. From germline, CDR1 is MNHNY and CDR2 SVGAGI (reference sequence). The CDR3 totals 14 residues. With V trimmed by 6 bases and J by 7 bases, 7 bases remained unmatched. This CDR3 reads CASRQGARGEKLFF. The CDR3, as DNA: TGTGCCAGCAGGCAGGGGGCGCGTGGTGAAAAACTGTTTTTT.

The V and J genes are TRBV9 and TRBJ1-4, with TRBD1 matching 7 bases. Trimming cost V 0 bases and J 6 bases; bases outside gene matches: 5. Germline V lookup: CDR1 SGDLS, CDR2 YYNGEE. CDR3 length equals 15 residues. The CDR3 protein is CASSVGQGGHEKLFF. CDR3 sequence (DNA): TGTGCCAGCAGCGTAGGGCAGGGGGGCCATGAAAAACTGTTTTTT.